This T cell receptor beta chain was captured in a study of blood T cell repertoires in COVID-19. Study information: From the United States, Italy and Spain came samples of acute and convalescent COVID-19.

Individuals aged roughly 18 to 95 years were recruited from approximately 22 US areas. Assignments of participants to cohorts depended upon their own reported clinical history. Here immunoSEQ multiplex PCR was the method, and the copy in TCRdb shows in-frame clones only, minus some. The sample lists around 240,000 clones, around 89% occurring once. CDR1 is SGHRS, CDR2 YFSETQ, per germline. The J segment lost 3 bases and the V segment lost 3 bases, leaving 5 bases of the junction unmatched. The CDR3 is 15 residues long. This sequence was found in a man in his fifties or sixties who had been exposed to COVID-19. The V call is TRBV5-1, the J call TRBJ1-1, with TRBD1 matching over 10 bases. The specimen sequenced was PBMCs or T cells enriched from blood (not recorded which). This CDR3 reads CASSSTGQGYTEAFF. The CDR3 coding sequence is TGCGCCAGCAGCTCAACGGGACAGGGGTACACTGAAGCTTTCTTT.